Below, one TCR beta chain is given with its context. PCR was performed using 60 Vbeta and 13 Jbeta primers. Produced via immunoSEQ multiplex PCR; TCRdb's table is partial and in-frame only. This table has roughly 45,000 clones, roughly 60% appearing once. The CDR3 is 15 residues long. Germline-derived CDR1 and CDR2 are SGHNT and YYREEE (reference sequence). V was shortened by 2 bases and J by 6 bases, with 17 bases between the two germline ends. This specimen comes from a study of cytomegalovirus exposure and HLA in healthy donors. The clonotype was recovered from a man between 60 and 70 years old in good health and CMV-seropositive. This chain connects TRBV5-4 to TRBJ2-5, with D possibly matching TRBD2 (6 bases). The sample taken for sequencing was PBMCs. CDR3 nucleotides: TGTGCCAGCAGCTTACCGGGCCCCGGGGGACAGACCCAGTACTTC. It yields the protein CASSLPGPGGQTQYF.